This TCR beta chain was identified during a study of shared clonotypes between healthy human individuals (dated by TCRdb to 2018 to 2021). General notes on the study: The cohort comprised a couple of women and a few men aged 18 to 49 years. Per donor, three plates each were used for CD4 naive and CD4 memory, two for CD8 naive, and one for CD8 memory. To estimate repertoire size and how much clonotypes are shared between individuals, the study performed deep sequencing of blood TCR repertoires from about 5 healthy adults. To increase sequencing depth and limit assay-specific biases, TCR repertoire library preparation and sequencing were carried out by different laboratories using diverse techniques. Between about 0.85 and 10 billion PBMCs per donor were obtained by leukapheresis.

Points the paper makes about the study in general: Pairwise subsampling indicated that sequencing depth was expected to affect the degree of clonotype sharing among donors. Rarefaction of sorted-subset datasets indicated incomplete sequencing despite the large sequencing depth. Clonotypes shared by all four sorted-subset donors showed higher generation probabilities than non-shared clonotypes. When a few donors were compared, the shared fraction of clonotypes was about 5% for naive CD4, over 3% for naive CD8, 2% to 2.5% for memory CD4, and roughly 0.43% for memory CD8. Sampling was limited to blood, and TCR repertoires in tissue likely differ from TCR repertoires in blood. Naive subsets generally had larger estimated clonotype richness than memory subsets did. The genetic and exposure-history diversity represented was limited by the small number of donors.

Using the deep immunoSEQ assay, multiplex PCR amplified TCR CDR3 regions from genomic DNA. Extracted genomic DNA from each cell subset was spread evenly across all wells of several immunoSEQ 96-well plates, with each plate serving as a replicate. For sorted subsets, each replicate PCR was loaded with about 0.2 ug genomic DNA, equivalent to 30,000 to 35,000 T cell genomes. Purified libraries were quantified with a Qubit 3.0 fluorometer, sized on a Bioanalyzer 2100, and re-quantified with the KAPA Library Quantification kit. A separate single-read 150-cycle Illumina NextSeq 550 flow cell was used to sequence each immunoSEQ 96-well plate. As for how the authors treated the data: Because the immunoSEQ output held only junctional sequences and lacked quality scores, the filtering could not match the filtering applied to full-length reads. Sequences were annotated with PyIR, a Python wrapper for IgBLAST v1.9, and V/J genes and CDR3 were assigned using IMGT germline references. Reads were removed for weak V/J assignments (E-value above 1e-6), missing CDR3, stop codons, out-of-frame junctions, or ambiguous translated residues. A V3J clonotype was defined by an identical inferred V gene, J gene, and CDR3 amino acid sequence. The percentage overlap between two repertoires was calculated by dividing the number of shared unique clonotypes by the size of the smaller repertoire. RTK rarefaction, the Chao1 estimator, and Recon v2.1 estimates of unobserved clonotypes were used to assess repertoire richness. OLGA was used to compute generation probabilities for all TCRbeta clonotypes that the gDNA method yielded from a handful of donors. TCRdb's version of the immuneACCESS table is confined to in-frame rearrangements and falls short of the full clone set. An unresolved V gene accounts for under half of the shortfall where checked; the remainder is of unknown origin. The V and J calls and clone size were taken over from that table, and D and trimming were inferred from the DNA. The sample contains millions of clones, over 85% of them found a single time. The ten most abundant clones make up under 0.45% of the sample.

The donors were healthy, HIV-negative adults with no recently reported acute infections or vaccinations. Every donor was a Caucasian adult living in Nashville, Tennessee, USA. CD4+ T cells were enriched by magnetic negative selection, after which naive cells were positively selected on CD45RA and the negative fraction was taken as the memory subset. Blood was obtained by leukapheresis, after which PBMCs were separated by Ficoll-Histopaque density gradient centrifugation and cryopreserved in liquid nitrogen vapor phase. Purity and quantity of every magnetically sorted T cell population were checked by analytical flow cytometry. Each sorted fraction had its genomic DNA isolated and then quantified by UV absorbance on a Nanodrop 2000c. A word on this clone: It lacks a known antigen. No much larger clone is present one base from it, and per-base qualities are unavailable.

Trimmed from V: 6 bases; trimmed from J: 5 bases; junction bases lacking a gene match: 15. Spanning cysteine to phenylalanine, the CDR3 consists of 17 amino acids. The DNA shown is the 51-base CDR3, in frame from base 1. As encoded in the germline V gene, CDR1 is MDHEN while CDR2 is SYDVKM. Sequencing was done on a sample of naive CD4+ T cells from PBMCs. The cell subset or site tag for this specimen amounts to: CD45RA+ positively selected. The rearranged segments are TRBV28 and TRBJ2-2; TRBD2 lines up with 7 middle nucleotides. This TCR was recovered from a man aged 18 to 30 in good health. Some clones in this sample may be carry-over from other donors' samples. The CDR3 protein sequence reads: CASRPGGGRGLTGELFF. In nucleotides, the sequence is TGTGCCAGCAGACCAGGAGGCGGGAGAGGTTTAACCGGGGAGCTGTTTTTT.